This TCR beta chain appears in the sequencing data of a study of cytomegalovirus exposure and HLA in healthy donors. General study results and limits: Among immune exposure information, only CMV serostatus was available.

Use of 60 Vbeta and 13 Jbeta primers characterized the PCR. Using immunoSEQ multiplex PCR, the repertoire was profiled, and TCRdb retains in-frame clones only, with some absent. The data contain over 30,000 clones, 65% to 75% of them singletons. The study sampled nominally healthy donors, though unrecorded immune exposures were likely. Germline-derived CDR1 and CDR2 are KGHSH and LQKENI. Trimming stripped 5 bases from V and 7 bases from J, with 14 bases between. The CDR3 loop spans 14 amino acids. The sample holds a few counts of this clone. Its antigen is currently unknown. Sequenced: PBMCs. The origin of this receptor is a man aged 50 to 60 in good health and CMV-seropositive. The genes are TRBV18 and TRBJ1-4, with a tentative D call TRBD1 (5 bases). DNA of the CDR3: TGTGCCAGCTCAGCAGGGTACGGTGGTGAAAAACTGTTTTTT. Protein: CASSAGYGGEKLFF.